Below are 11 T cell receptor beta chains sequenced from a single sample in a study of identical twins. TCRdb redid the calling of the 5' RACE reads with MiXCR, one entry per CDR3 protein. The table lists hundreds of thousands of distinct CDR3 sequences, over 5% of them singletons. Sequenced sample: naive T cells sorted from blood. Receptor source: a young man in good health.

Remarks on this clonotype: A much larger clone differs by one base, so this may be a read error. A read error is likely, as this CDR3 ends without the conserved phenylalanine or tryptophan. The chain is built from TRBV12-3 or TRBV12-4 and TRBJ1-2, with unresolved D. This CDR3 has 13 amino acids. V was pared by 6 bases and J by 1 base, with 9 bases between. The CDR3 loop reads CASRSTDNYGYTS. CDR3 coding DNA: TGTGCCAGCAGGTCCACAGATAACTATGGCTACACCTCC.

This clonotype was seen at least ten times. This chain links TRBV29-1 with TRBJ2-1; no reliable D call. Trimming cost V 4 bases and J 2 bases, with 9 bases left between them. CDR1 is SQVTM, CDR2 ANQGSEA, per germline. The CDR3 contains 13 residues. The CDR3 protein is CSVVGAAYNEQFF. As DNA, the CDR3 is TGCAGCGTTGTGGGTGCTGCCTACAATGAGCAGTTCTTC.

This clonotype was found a few times. The V call is TRBV20-1, the J call TRBJ2-3; D may be TRBD1 (8 bases). CDR1 and CDR2 from the germline V gene are DFQATT and SNEGSKA (reference sequence). Trimming took 0 bases from V and 5 from J, leaving 21 bases between them. The CDR3 covers 17 residues. Written as DNA, the CDR3 is TGCAGTGCTAGAGATTCGGGAGGCAGGGGGCACCAAGATACGCAGTATTTT. This encodes CSARDSGGRGHQDTQYF.

This clonotype was detected many times. The rearrangement uses TRBV28 and TRBJ1-1, with D possibly matching TRBD1 (6 bases). From germline, CDR1 is MDHEN and CDR2 SYDVKM. V shed 7 bases and J shed 0 bases, with 15 bases lying between them. The CDR3 totals 15 residues. CDR3 protein: CASTVGGLMNTEAFF. The CDR3 DNA follows: TGTGCCAGCACGGTTGGGGGCCTTATGAACACTGAAGCTTTCTTT. Full variable domain (missing parts from reference TRBV28 and TRBJ1-1): DVKVTQSSRYLVKRTGEKVFLECVQDMDHENMFWYRQDPGLGLRLIYFSYDVKMKEKGDIPEGYSVSREKKERFSLILESASTNQTSMYLCASTVGGLMNTEAFFGQGTRLTVV.

V and J are TRBV24-1 and TRBJ1-1, with 8 bases that match TRBD1. The CDR3 extends over 14 amino acids. After removal of 2 bases from V and 5 bases from J, the junction contained 3 bases not matched to a gene. Germline loops: CDR1 KGHDR, CDR2 SFDVKD. The CDR3 loop reads CATSDSQGGTEAFF. The CDR3 nucleotides are TGTGCCACCAGTGATTCACAGGGGGGAACTGAAGCTTTCTTT.

This clonotype was seen at least ten times. The chain uses TRBV5-5 and TRBJ1-1; D is undetermined. Germline assignment: CDR1 SGHKS and CDR2 YYEKEE (reference sequence). Trimming shortened V by 5 bases and J by 1 base, and 12 bases separated the two germline ends. The CDR3 covers 14 residues. DNA for the CDR3: TGTGCCAGCAGGACGGCGGGATGGAACACTGAAGCTTTCTTT. Translated, it gives CASRTAGWNTEAFF.

This clonotype has a handful of counts. For the CDR3, the DNA is TGTGCCAGCAGTACACTAGGGGGGTTCCAAGAGACCCAGTACTTC. Protein sequence: CASSTLGGFQETQYF. The chain links TRBV6-1 to TRBJ2-5; perhaps D is TRBD1 or TRBD2 (6 bases each). V shed 5 bases and J shed 1 base, with 14 bases lying between them. Per the germline V gene, CDR1 is MNHNS and CDR2 is SASEGT. This CDR3 spans 15 amino acids.

This clonotype was observed at least ten times. The J gene is TRBJ1-1, the V gene TRBV6-2 or TRBV6-3; D gene ambiguous. Germline CDR1 and CDR2: MNHEY and SVGEGT. V gave up 6 bases and J gave up 7 bases, with 15 bases separating them. The CDR3 runs 13 residues. CDR3: CASRKGIAFEAFF. Written as DNA, the CDR3 is TGTGCCAGCAGGAAAGGGATAGCTTTTGAAGCTTTCTTT.

This clonotype was counted a few times. This rearrangement joins TRBV20-1 to TRBJ2-5; 9 bases are a match to TRBD2. With 6 bases clipped from V and 0 bases from J, the junction kept 5 bases outside the gene matches. Germline CDR1 and CDR2: DFQATT and SNEGSKA (reference sequence). The CDR3 consists of 14 residues. The CDR3 sequence: CSARTSENQETQYF. CDR3 nucleotides: TGCAGTGCCAGGACTAGCGAAAACCAAGAGACCCAGTACTTC.

Many counts were recorded for this clonotype. The CDR3 DNA reads TGTGCCATCAGTCCATCCGGGACAGGCCAAGAGACCCAGTACTTC. It specifies CAISPSGTGQETQYF. The chain links TRBV10-3 to TRBJ2-5; 8 nucleotides align to TRBD1. Trimming at V came to 5 bases and at J to 1 base, leaving 6 bases not matched to a gene. Looked up from germline, CDR1 is ENHRY and CDR2 is SYGVKD. The CDR3 sequence is 15 residues long.

V is TRBV20-1 and J is TRBJ2-1; 15 bases match TRBD2. The CDR3 is made up of 18 amino acids. Germline lookup yields CDR1 DFQATT and CDR2 SNEGSKA (reference sequence). V was pared by 1 base and J by 1 base, with 5 bases of the junction left unmatched. CDR3 residues: CSARAPGLAGGSYNEQFF. As DNA, the CDR3 is TGCAGTGCTAGAGCCCCGGGACTAGCGGGAGGTTCCTACAATGAGCAGTTCTTC.